This T cell receptor (beta chain) was sequenced during a study of T cell responses to AZD1222 COVID-19 vaccine. General study findings and limits: With dominance at 160-218 and 743-854, vaccine-associated CD4 TCRs spanned spike. Donors in the cohort were predominantly white British and more often female, and clonal diversity was possibly underestimated.

Sequenced by immunoSEQ multiplex PCR; TCRdb stores in-frame clones only, minus some. The data hold 120,000 to 150,000 clones, with 80% to 95% observed a single time. V lost 2 bases and J 4 bases, leaving 12 bases between the germline ends. CDR3 length equals 14 residues. Germline CDR1 and CDR2: MNHEY and SVGAGI. A word on this clone: Antigen unknown.

Sample: peripheral blood, taken on day 0 of MenACWY control vaccination. The sequence derives from an adult in good health. The chain uses TRBV6-5 and TRBJ2-7; no clear D. The CDR3 region has the DNA TGTGCCAGCAGTTACCGAGCCCTACAATACGAGCAGTACTTC. Protein sequence: CASSYRALQYEQYF.